Shown below are 21 T cell receptor beta chains from a single sample sequenced in a study of T cell changes during pregnancy in multiple sclerosis (dated by TCRdb to 2018 to 2020). Libraries were made using the immunoSEQ multiplex PCR assay. TCRdb holds this immuneACCESS table with in-frame rearrangements only. Some clones are missing; in checked studies, unresolved V genes explain under half, and the rest has no known cause. The sample table records some 30,000 clones; roughly nine tenths of these occur just once. 8% of the sample belongs to the ten largest clones. Sequencing used CD8+ T cells from peripheral blood mononuclear cells, obtained before pregnancy. These receptors all stem from a female donor with multiple sclerosis, enrolled in a pregnancy study.

This chain links TRBV5-6 with TRBJ2-5, with a possible D match to TRBD2 (6 bases). Per the germline V gene, CDR1 is SGHDT and CDR2 is YYEEEE. The V end was cut by 2 bases, the J end by 7 bases, with 15 bases between. This CDR3 has 14 residues. CDR3 amino acids: CASSFGGGYGTQYF. In DNA, the CDR3 is TGTGCCAGCAGCTTTGGTGGGGGGTACGGGACCCAGTACTTC.

This clone was detected only once. The chain has TRBV7-3 and TRBJ2-7, with D perhaps TRBD1 (8 bases). Trimming removed 4 bases from V and 6 bases from J, with 22 bases in between. This CDR3 is built from 16 residues. Germline-derived CDR1 and CDR2 are SGHTA and FQGTGA. The CDR3 bases are TGTGCCAGCAGCTCCCTAGGACAGGGAGGGCCGACCGAGCAGTACTTC. Translating gives CASSSLGQGGPTEQYF.

In nucleotides, the CDR3 is TGTGCCAGCAGTGGGAAATTGGGGACAGGGGGCGATCCCTACGAGCAGTACTTC. Amino acid sequence: CASSGKLGTGGDPYEQYF. The gene calls are TRBV6-1 and TRBJ2-7, with 12 bases lining up with TRBD1. The CDR3 spans 18 residues. Looked up from germline, CDR1 is MNHNS and CDR2 is SASEGT. Losses at the gene ends were 4 bases for V and 2 bases for J; bases not matched to a gene: 12.

The chain carries TRBV5-1 and TRBJ2-7, with 8 bases aligning to TRBD2. The CDR3 has 14 amino acids. After removal of 3 bases from V and 4 bases from J, the junction contained 6 bases not matched to a gene. Germline CDR1 is SGHRS and CDR2 is YFSETQ. The CDR3 DNA sequence: TGCGCCAGCAGCTGGAGCAGCGGGGGTTACGAGCAGTACTTC. The encoded protein is CASSWSSGGYEQYF.

The chain employs TRBV4-2 and TRBJ2-3; 8 bases fit TRBD2. The trim removed 1 base at V and 4 bases at J, leaving 4 bases unmatched. The germline V gene has CDR1 LGHNA and CDR2 YNFKEQ. This CDR3 has 15 residues. The CDR3 here is CASSQGLGGADTQYF. In DNA, the CDR3 is TGTGCCAGCAGCCAAGGTCTCGGGGGGGCAGATACGCAGTATTTT.

The chain employs TRBV6-1 and TRBJ2-2, with TRBD1 identical over 7 bases. Trimming removed 1 base from V and 6 bases from J; junction bases left unmatched: 8. The CDR3 extends over 16 amino acids. The germline gives CDR1 MNHNS, CDR2 SASEGT. The CDR3 here is CASSEVWAGGAGELFF. As DNA, the CDR3 is TGTGCCAGCAGTGAAGTATGGGCAGGGGGTGCCGGGGAGCTGTTTTTT.

The chain joins TRBV5-6 to TRBJ2-7; TRBD2 matches at 11 bases. V trimming: 4 bases; J trimming: 4 bases; junction bases outside the gene matches: 10. CDR3 size: 16 residues. Germline V lookup: CDR1 SGHDT, CDR2 YYEEEE. The CDR3 region has the DNA TGTGCCAGCAGCCCTTGGGGGGGACTAGCGGAGTACGAGCAGTACTTC. It translates to CASSPWGGLAEYEQYF.

The gene calls are TRBV5-6 and TRBJ2-3, with TRBD1 matching 10 bases. The CDR3 totals 15 residues. The J segment lost 6 bases and the V segment lost 2 bases, leaving 6 bases of the junction unmatched. The germline gives CDR1 SGHDT, CDR2 YYEEEE. The chain's CDR3 is CASSFGTGAADTQYF. As DNA, the CDR3 is TGTGCCAGCAGCTTCGGGACAGGGGCGGCGGATACGCAGTATTTT.

The gene calls are TRBV7-6 and TRBJ1-4; D is uncertain. Germline V lookup: CDR1 SGHVS, CDR2 FNYEAQ. The CDR3 sequence is 14 residues long. The V and J ends lost 5 bases and 4 bases respectively, with 11 bases between them. The CDR3 region is CASSRVELNEKLFF. The CDR3 bases are TGTGCCAGCAGCCGGGTGGAGCTTAATGAAAAACTGTTTTTT.

The rearrangement joins TRBV27 to TRBJ2-1, with 11 bases identical to TRBD2. V gave up 2 bases and J gave up 4 bases; unmatched junction bases: 7. The CDR3 has 17 residues. Per the germline V gene, CDR1 is MNHEY and CDR2 is SMNVEV (reference sequence). Here the CDR3 reads CASSLGRGTSGYNEQFF. Written as DNA, the CDR3 is TGTGCCAGCAGTTTAGGTAGAGGGACTAGCGGATACAATGAGCAGTTCTTC.

The chain has TRBV6-1 and TRBJ2-1; 8 positions match TRBD1. Trimming cost V 5 bases and J 8 bases; bases outside gene matches: 8. In germline, CDR1 is MNHNS, CDR2 SASEGT. The CDR3 totals 14 residues. The CDR3 DNA is TGTGCCAGCAGTCCTAGGACAGGGACTCATGAGCAGTTCTTC. It codes for CASSPRTGTHEQFF.

The chain has TRBV11-2 and TRBJ2-5, with 10 bases identical to TRBD1. This CDR3 contains 17 residues. Germline trimming cut 5 bases from V and 3 bases from J; bases unmatched to any gene: 12. Germline CDR1 reads SGHAT; CDR2 reads FQNNGV. This CDR3 is CASSLPMTGGLEETQYF. The CDR3 coding sequence is TGTGCCAGCAGCCTACCCATGACAGGGGGCCTAGAAGAGACCCAGTACTTC.

This clone was picked up a small number of times. This chain connects TRBV30 to TRBJ2-2; D gene unclear. Trimming removed 7 bases at V and 3 bases at J, with 18 bases between. The CDR3 is 15 residues long. Germline CDR1 reads GTSNPN; CDR2 reads SVGIG (reference sequence). This CDR3 reads CASKMGSKDTGELFF. CDR3 nucleotide sequence: TGTGCCTCGAAAATGGGCAGCAAGGACACCGGGGAGCTGTTTTTT.

The chain recombines TRBV28 with TRBJ2-7; D possibly corresponds to TRBD1 (6 bases). V was clipped by 6 bases and J by 1 base, with 10 bases between them. The CDR3 runs 13 residues. The V gene's germline CDR1 is MDHEN and CDR2 SYDVKM. This chain's CDR3 is CASRAQGSYEQYF. The CDR3 DNA is TGTGCCAGCAGAGCTCAGGGGTCCTACGAGCAGTACTTC.

The sample holds one count of this clone. The V gene is TRBV6-6, the J gene TRBJ2-7, with 7 bases matching TRBD1. Trimming cost V 0 bases and J 1 base; bases outside gene matches: 6. CDR3 length: 16 residues. Germline V gives CDR1 MNHNY, CDR2 SVGAGI (reference sequence). CDR3 region: CASSYSHGTESYEQYF. The CDR3 DNA reads TGTGCCAGCAGTTACTCGCATGGGACAGAGTCCTACGAGCAGTACTTC.

The chain links TRBV7-9 to TRBJ1-2, with 7 bases matching TRBD1. V dropped 4 bases and J dropped 0; count of bases not matched to a gene: 5. CDR3 size: 15 residues. The germline V gene encodes CDR1 SEHNR and CDR2 FQNEAQ (reference sequence). This CDR3 reads CASSSIDRANYGYTF. CDR3 DNA sequence: TGTGCCAGCAGCTCCATTGACAGGGCTAACTATGGCTACACCTTC.

J is TRBJ1-1 and V is TRBV14, with TRBD1 matching 8 bases. The trim removed 3 bases at V and 1 base at J, leaving 4 bases unmatched. CDR3 length equals 15 residues. Germline values: CDR1 SGHDN, CDR2 FVKESK. Here the CDR3 DNA reads TGTGCCAGCAGCCAGAGGACAGGGCGGAACACTGAAGCTTTCTTT. Residues: CASSQRTGRNTEAFF.

The V gene is TRBV2, the J gene TRBJ2-7, with TRBD1 matching 9 bases. Trimming removed 5 bases from V and 2 bases from J; junction bases left unmatched: 7. This CDR3 is built from 15 residues. The germline CDR1 and CDR2 sequences are SNHLY and FYNNEI. The CDR3, as DNA: TGTGCCAGCAGTATACGCGGGACAGGGACCTACGAGCAGTACTTC. Its protein product is CASSIRGTGTYEQYF.

This sequence joins TRBV5-1 and TRBJ1-2; a possible D gene is TRBD1 (5 bases). V was cut by 0 bases and J by 3 bases, with 12 bases left in between. Per germline, CDR1 SGHRS and CDR2 YFSETQ. This CDR3 has 15 residues. The CDR3 DNA reads TGCGCCAGCAGCTTGGGAACCGGGACTTACTATGGCTACACCTTC. It yields the protein CASSLGTGTYYGYTF.

The chain combines TRBV18 with TRBJ1-2; TRBD1 aligns across 9 bases. This CDR3 contains 13 residues. The ends lost 7 bases at V and 7 bases at J; junction bases unmatched: 7. In germline, CDR1 is KGHSH, CDR2 LQKENI. The CDR3 nucleotides read TGTGCCAGCTACGAGACAGGGGGTGGTGGCTACACCTTC. Amino acid sequence: CASYETGGGGYTF.

This chain uses TRBV5-1 with TRBJ1-1; D gene ambiguous. Germline V CDR1 and CDR2: SGHRS, YFSETQ. Trimming took 1 base from V and 7 from J, leaving 11 bases between them. The CDR3 runs 13 residues. The CDR3 nucleotides read TGCGCCAGCAGCTTGATCACGGGATATGAAGCTTTCTTT. It translates to CASSLITGYEAFF.